These T cell receptor beta chains were read from a single sample in a study of cytomegalovirus exposure and HLA in healthy donors. Only in-frame clones appear in the TCRdb table, and some are missing; sequencing was by immunoSEQ multiplex PCR. The sample lists about 160,000 clones; 80% to 90% were seen once. The sequencing input was PBMCs. Every receptor here comes from a young woman in good health and CMV-seronegative. Both conserved end residues are part of each CDR3. The D gene is left open where the match is weak. Clone size is not always given. Where it is, it says once, few, many or a class for expanded clones.

v_call	cdr3_length	d_call	clone_size	j_call	cdr3_nt	cdr3_aa
TRBV6-1	15	TRBD2	few	TRBJ2-7	TGTGCCAGCAGTGAAGGAACTAGCGGGTATGCCGAGCAGTACTTC	CASSEGTSGYAEQYF
TRBV13	14	TRBD1	-	TRBJ2-7	TGTGCCAGCAGCTCTCGGGACAGAAACTACGAGCAGTACTTC	CASSSRDRNYEQYF
TRBV7-3	13	TRBD1	-	TRBJ2-7	TGTGCCAGCAGACCAGGGACAGGGGACGAGCAGTACTTC	CASRPGTGDEQYF
TRBV5-1	14	-	-	TRBJ2-1	TGCGCCAGCAGACCCGCCTTGGCAACAAATGAGCAGTTCTTC	CASRPALATNEQFF
TRBV5-6	16	-	-	TRBJ2-3	TGTGCCAGCAGCTCCCCCCGACGAGGACACACAGATACGCAGTATTTT	CASSSPRRGHTDTQYF
TRBV19	13	-	-	TRBJ2-7	TGTGCCAGTAGTCGGGAGAGCTCCTACGAGCAGTACTTC	CASSRESSYEQYF
TRBV4-1	13	-	few	TRBJ2-7	TGCGCCAGCAGCCCTGCCGGTCTCCGCGAGCAGTACTTC	CASSPAGLREQYF
TRBV11-2	17	TRBD2	once	TRBJ2-7	TGTGCCAGCAGCCATGACCCGCGGGGGGTATCAACCTACGAGCAGTACTTC	CASSHDPRGVSTYEQYF
TRBV30	15	-	once	TRBJ1-1	TGTGCCGCCCGACACGTCCAGGGGAGGGGTACTGAAGCTTTCTTT	CAARHVQGRGTEAFF
TRBV5-1	14	-	-	TRBJ1-2	TGCGCCAGCAGCTTGTCCCCAGGGGCGGGTGGCTACACCTTC	CASSLSPGAGGYTF
TRBV7-9	14	TRBD1	-	TRBJ1-6	TGTGCCAGCAGCTTGGCGACAGGGAATTCACCCCTCCACTTT	CASSLATGNSPLHF
TRBV6-1	15	-	-	TRBJ1-1	TGTGCCAGCAGTCTGGCAGGGATGCGGAACACTGAAGCTTTCTTT	CASSLAGMRNTEAFF
TRBV7-9	12	-	once	TRBJ2-3	TGTGCCAGCAGCCACTCTTCAGATACGCAGTATTTT	CASSHSSDTQYF
TRBV25-1	14	TRBD2	-	TRBJ2-2	TGTGCCAGCTCAGCGGGAGTCGGCACCGGGGAGCTGTTTTTT	CASSAGVGTGELFF
TRBV5-1	12	-	-	TRBJ2-5	TGCGCCAGCAGCCTCAAACGGGAGACCCAGTACTTC	CASSLKRETQYF
TRBV9	16	TRBD2	-	TRBJ2-2	TGTGCCAGCAGCGTAGTAGCGGGAGAAGCCGCCGGGGAGCTGTTTTTT	CASSVVAGEAAGELFF
TRBV30	12	-	-	TRBJ2-7	TGTGCCTGGATGGACTTTTCCTACGAGCAGTACTTC	CAWMDFSYEQYF
TRBV27	16	TRBD2	-	TRBJ2-2	TGTGCCAGCAGTATGGCCGGGAGGAGCGACACCGGGGAGCTGTTTTTT	CASSMAGRSDTGELFF
TRBV5-6	14	TRBD1	-	TRBJ2-1	TGTGCCAGCAGCTTGGGGACAGGGTACAATGAGCAGTTCTTC	CASSLGTGYNEQFF
TRBV6-4	15	-	-	TRBJ2-2	TGTGCCAGCAGTGAGGAGCAGGGGAACACCGGGGAGCTGTTTTTT	CASSEEQGNTGELFF
TRBV6-5	14	-	-	TRBJ1-5	TGTGCCAGCAGCCGACAGTATAGCAATCAGCCCCAGCATTTT	CASSRQYSNQPQHF
TRBV7-9	16	-	-	TRBJ2-3	TGTGCCAGCAGTAGTGCCGACTTGGCGGGGACAGATACGCAGTATTTT	CASSSADLAGTDTQYF
TRBV6-1	18	TRBD2	-	TRBJ2-7	TGTGCCAGCAGTGAAGCTTTGGGACTAGCGGGGGGCTCCTACGAGCAGTACTTC	CASSEALGLAGGSYEQYF
TRBV14	15	TRBD1	-	TRBJ2-7	TGTGCCAGCAGCCTCCGGACAGGGGCGCGTGGCGAGCAGTACTTC	CASSLRTGARGEQYF
TRBV6-5	15	-	few	TRBJ1-4	TGTGCCAGCAGTTCAGACCCCAGAGGAGGAGAAAAACTGTTTTTT	CASSSDPRGGEKLFF
TRBV30	12	-	-	TRBJ1-1	TGTGCCTGGAGTGTCGCCGGCACTGAAGCTTTCTTT	CAWSVAGTEAFF
TRBV30	16	TRBD2	-	TRBJ2-2	TGTGCCTGGACGGCGGGGACTAGCGGGAGGGTCCGGGAGCTGTTTTTT	CAWTAGTSGRVRELFF
TRBV6-6	15	TRBD1	once	TRBJ2-7	TGTGCCAGCAGGGAACCGGGACAGGGATCCTACGAGCAGTACTTC	CASREPGQGSYEQYF
TRBV11-2	17	TRBD1	-	TRBJ2-1	TGTGCCAGCAGCTTAGATCGGGGGACAGGGAAGGTGAATGAGCAGTTCTTC	CASSLDRGTGKVNEQFF
TRBV2	15	TRBD1	once	TRBJ2-7	TGTGCCAGCAGTGAATACCAGGGGGATACCTACGAGCAGTACTTC	CASSEYQGDTYEQYF
TRBV2	15	-	few	TRBJ2-4	TGTGCCACCGCGAGTCAGGGAACAGCCAAAAACATTCAGTACTTC	CATASQGTAKNIQYF
TRBV30	14	-	-	TRBJ2-5	TGTGCCTGGAGTGTAAGAGGGGGAATAGAGACCCAGTACTTC	CAWSVRGGIETQYF
TRBV29-1	13	TRBD1	few	TRBJ2-7	TGCAGCGCTCTCGTGACAGGGTCCAACGAGCAGTACTTC	CSALVTGSNEQYF
TRBV7-9	12	-	-	TRBJ2-1	TGTTCCAGCAGCACCGGGACTTTTGAGCAGTTCTTC	CSSSTGTFEQFF
TRBV30	16	TRBD1	-	TRBJ1-3	TGTGCCTGGAGTGGGGGACAGGGTCGGTCTGGAAACACCATATATTTT	CAWSGGQGRSGNTIYF
TRBV4-2	18	-	-	TRBJ1-5	TGTGCCAGCAGCCAAGATTTTTGGACCACAGGGCGCAATCAGCCCCAGCATTTT	CASSQDFWTTGRNQPQHF
TRBV9	14	-	-	TRBJ1-5	TGTGCCAGCAGCCCTCGGGATAGCAATCAGCCCCAGCATTTT	CASSPRDSNQPQHF
TRBV19	15	-	-	TRBJ2-1	TGTGCCAGTAGTATGGGACACCGTGGCCACAATGAGCAGTTCTTC	CASSMGHRGHNEQFF
TRBV5-1	17	TRBD1	once	TRBJ1-4	TGCGCCAGCAGCTTGGTGGCAGGGGGCGCGACTAATGAAAAACTGTTTTTT	CASSLVAGGATNEKLFF
TRBV4-1	16	TRBD2	once	TRBJ2-5	TGCGCCAGCAGCCAAGGTCGCGGGGGGGGCTGGGAGACCCAGTACTTC	CASSQGRGGGWETQYF
TRBV27	15	-	-	TRBJ2-1	TGTGCCAGCAGTTTAGCGGGCAACTCCTACAATGAGCAGTTCTTC	CASSLAGNSYNEQFF
TRBV30	17	-	-	TRBJ2-1	TGTGCCTGGAGTGACGAATCAGCGAAGCTTTCCTACAATGAGCAGTTCTTC	CAWSDESAKLSYNEQFF
TRBV5-6	17	TRBD2	-	TRBJ2-7	TGTGCCAGCAGCCCCGTCCCTAGCGGGAGGGCCGGGTACGAGCAGTACTTC	CASSPVPSGRAGYEQYF
TRBV28	15	TRBD2	-	TRBJ2-1	TGTGCCAGCCTATCCGGGACTAGCGGGGGGATTGAGCAGTTCTTC	CASLSGTSGGIEQFF
TRBV19	16	TRBD1	-	TRBJ1-5	TGTGCCAGTAGTCCTTCGACAGGGTATGCGAATCAGCCCCAGCATTTT	CASSPSTGYANQPQHF
TRBV6-1	14	TRBD1	-	TRBJ2-3	TGTGCCAGCATACGAGGACAGGGGGTTGGTACGCAGTATTTT	CASIRGQGVGTQYF
TRBV9	15	-	-	TRBJ2-7	TGTGCCAGCAGCGTAGGCCTAGACCGGCCCTCGCAGCAGTACTTC	CASSVGLDRPSQQYF
TRBV7-6	16	TRBD1	-	TRBJ1-1	TGTGCCAGCAGCTTACCCGAGCAGGGGGCTAACACTGAAGCTTTCTTT	CASSLPEQGANTEAFF
TRBV6-5	14	TRBD1	few	TRBJ1-5	TGTGCCAGCAGTGAGACAGGGGGCGGACAGCCCCAGCATTTT	CASSETGGGQPQHF
TRBV29-1	13	-	-	TRBJ1-2	TGCAGCGTTGGAAATATTGGAGCTACGGGCTACACCTTC	CSVGNIGATGYTF
TRBV2	15	TRBD2	few	TRBJ2-7	TGTGCCAGCAGTGACGGGACTAGCGGGGGTGTCGAGCAGTACTTC	CASSDGTSGGVEQYF
TRBV5-4	16	TRBD1	few	TRBJ1-2	TGTGCCAGCAGCTGGGGTCGAGGACAGGGGGCGGAGGGCTACACCTTC	CASSWGRGQGAEGYTF
TRBV6-5	11	-	-	TRBJ1-2	TGTGCCAGCAGGGGTGAGGTTGGCTACACCTTC	CASRGEVGYTF
TRBV10-3	15	-	-	TRBJ1-1	TGTGCCGTCAGTGAGTCGGAGGGCGGGTACACTGAAGCTTTCTTT	CAVSESEGGYTEAFF